This TCR beta chain was captured in a study of blood T cell repertoires in COVID-19. Profiled with immunoSEQ multiplex PCR; TCRdb holds only in-frame clones, not every one. Here the sample spans 150,000 to 200,000 clones, 85% to 90% being singletons. The CDR3 totals 15 residues. From germline, CDR1 is MNHNY and CDR2 SVGAGI (reference sequence). The J segment lost 0 bases and the V segment lost 6 bases, leaving 7 bases of the junction unmatched. The sequenced sample was peripheral blood. The sequence derives from a man aged 35 to 55 with active or convalescent COVID-19. This rearrangement joins TRBV6-6 to TRBJ2-7; TRBD1 matches at 8 bases. The CDR3 sequence: CASSKPGQVSYEQYF. The CDR3 nucleotides read TGTGCCAGCAGCAAACCGGGACAGGTCTCCTACGAGCAGTACTTC.